What follows is one TCR beta chain and its context. Its specificity is not known. The CDR3 totals 18 residues. Germline loops: CDR1 LGHDT, CDR2 YNNKEL (reference sequence). Losses at the gene ends were 3 bases for V and 2 bases for J; bases not matched to a gene: 9. It was genomic DNA that served as the template for profiling TCR beta VDJ and CDR3. MiXCR, run by TCRdb on the reads, gives a single entry per CDR3 protein. This table has 180,000 or so distinct CDR3 sequences, under 55% appearing once. These data originate in a study of CD8+CD57+ T cells in acquired aplastic anemia. Broader study findings: A set of twenty-nine CD8+ CDR3 sequences was shared between patients and controls, and these sequences appeared highly expressed in patients.

The chain is built from TRBV3-1 and TRBJ2-1, with 11 bases lining up with TRBD2. Specimen: sorted CD4+, CD8+, or CD8+CD57+ T cells (not recorded which) from PBMCs. This clonotype was obtained from a human donor in good health. The CDR3 spells CASSHVYVSGRAYNEQFF. The CDR3 nucleotides read TGTGCCAGCAGCCATGTATACGTTAGCGGGAGGGCCTACAATGAGCAGTTCTTC.